This TCR beta chain was recorded in a study of T-cell memory formation after mild COVID-19. Study-wide points: Whereas later expanders leaned CD4+, clones contracting day 15 to 85 showed a balanced CD4/CD8 makeup.

TCRdb fed the 5' RACE reads into MiXCR, producing one record per CDR3 protein. Here the sample spans roughly 240,000 distinct CDR3 sequences, 15% to 20% being singletons. This clonotype has a handful of counts. Its matching antigen is unknown. The specimen sequenced was PBMCs or a T cell subset sorted from them (not recorded which). The sequence was collected from a man aged 18 to 35 who had mild COVID-19 (a few samples of this study predate the infection). Cell type and time point are not known.

This CDR3 is CASSHAGQPDQPQHF. The CDR3 DNA is TGCGCCAGCAGCCACGCAGGACAGCCCGATCAGCCCCAGCATTTT. This chain links TRBV4-1 with TRBJ1-5; D is possibly TRBD1 (6 bases). Per the germline V gene, CDR1 is MGHRA and CDR2 is YSYEKL. V gave up 3 bases and J gave up 5 bases, with 14 bases separating them. The CDR3 has 15 residues.